The clone carrying this T cell receptor (beta chain) came up a few times. Its target is not known. The sample originates from a study of beta chain features in type 1 diabetes. Study-wide results and limits: It was among patients, rather than healthy donors, that naive, central memory and Treg TCRB repertoires appeared more similar. In all four CD4+ subsets, TCRB CDR3 length was significantly, moderately reduced in type 1 diabetes. Any PCR bias toward short templates would affect both groups alike.

Germline lookup yields CDR1 SNHLY and CDR2 FYNNEI. Trimming cost V 5 bases and J 4 bases; bases outside gene matches: 3. The length of the CDR3 is 13 residues. Expressed TCRB transcripts got sequenced, as all isolated RNA was reverse transcribed. Clones were read by immunoSEQ multiplex PCR, and TCRdb kept only the in-frame ones, dropping some. The sample has over 150,000 clones, under 9.5% seen once. The rearrangement joins TRBV2 to TRBJ2-3; 7 bases are a match to TRBD1. The sample was central memory CD4+ T cells from blood. This clonotype originated in a man younger than 35 with type 1 diabetes. CDR3 sequence: CASSNRGADTQYF. The CDR3 region has the DNA TGTGCCAGCAGTAACAGGGGCGCAGATACGCAGTATTTT.